This entry lists 17 T cell receptor beta chains sequenced from one sample in a study of cytomegalovirus exposure and HLA in healthy donors. The table came from immunoSEQ multiplex PCR; TCRdb's copy has only in-frame clones and leaves some out. The data show some 59,000 clones, 80% to 90% seen once. The specimen was PBMCs. These receptors all come from a woman between 18 and 29 years old in good health and CMV-seronegative.

The chain carries TRBV7-2 and TRBJ2-3; TRBD2 agrees at 7 bases. V dropped 2 bases and J dropped 5; count of bases not matched to a gene: 13. The CDR3 is 17 amino acids. Germline V gene data show CDR1 as SGHTA and CDR2 as FQGNSA. The CDR3 DNA reads TGTGCCAGCAGCTTAACCCCCGGGCGGGAGAAAGGAGATACGCAGTATTTT. Protein product: CASSLTPGREKGDTQYF.

This chain uses TRBV10-3 with TRBJ2-2; D is unclear. V gave up 2 bases and J gave up 5 bases, with 18 bases separating them. CDR1 and CDR2 from the germline V gene are ENHRY and SYGVKD. CDR3 length equals 17 residues. The DNA for the CDR3 is TGTGCCATCAGTGAGCTAGACCAACTTCATGCGACCGGGGAGCTGTTTTTT. Amino acid sequence: CAISELDQLHATGELFF.

The chain joins TRBV27 to TRBJ2-1, with TRBD2 matching 11 bases. The junction had 0 bases not matched to a gene; V was cut back by 5 bases and J by 0 bases. Per the germline V gene, CDR1 is MNHEY and CDR2 is SMNVEV (reference sequence). This CDR3 comprises 15 residues. CDR3 loop: CASSLAGGSYNEQFF. DNA for the CDR3: TGTGCCAGCAGTCTAGCGGGGGGCTCCTACAATGAGCAGTTCTTC.

The CDR3 protein is CASNEGLAYEQYF. For the CDR3, the DNA is TGTGCCAGCAACGAGGGACTAGCCTACGAGCAGTACTTC. The V gene is TRBV7-9, the J gene TRBJ2-7; 8 bases fit TRBD2. The germline gives CDR1 SEHNR, CDR2 FQNEAQ (reference sequence). The V gene end was trimmed by 7 bases and the J gene end by 2 bases; junction bases not matched to a gene: 4. CDR3 length: 13 residues.

The chain is built from TRBV6-5 and TRBJ2-7, with 10 bases that match TRBD2. V trimming: 2 bases; J trimming: 0 bases; junction bases outside the gene matches: 4. Germline loops: CDR1 MNHEY, CDR2 SVGAGI. The CDR3 extends over 16 amino acids. The CDR3 spells CASSYSSGGSSYEQYF. For the CDR3, the DNA is TGTGCCAGCAGTTACAGTAGCGGGGGGAGCTCCTACGAGCAGTACTTC.

V is TRBV28 and J is TRBJ1-5; TRBD1 might be the D (5 bases). The CDR3 has 17 residues. Trimming cost V 2 bases and J 4 bases, with 18 bases left between them. Germline-derived CDR1 and CDR2 are MDHEN and SYDVKM. CDR3 nucleotides: TGTGCCAGCAGTTTACCCCATAGTCAGGGCCCTAATCAGCCCCAGCATTTT. Protein: CASSLPHSQGPNQPQHF.

V is TRBV19 and J is TRBJ2-3; TRBD1 is a possible D gene (7 bases). There are 16 residues in the CDR3. Trimming cost V 1 base and J 2 bases, with 13 bases left between them. Germline CDR1 is LNHDA and CDR2 is SQIVND (reference sequence). For the CDR3, the DNA is TGTGCCAGTAGTATAGCGGCCAGGGGGGTCACAGATACGCAGTATTTT. Encoded protein: CASSIAARGVTDTQYF.

This rearrangement joins TRBV5-1 to TRBJ2-3, with 9 bases fitting TRBD2. The J segment lost 4 bases and the V segment lost 0 bases, leaving 6 bases of the junction unmatched. Germline V gives CDR1 SGHRS, CDR2 YFSETQ. There are 16 residues in the CDR3. The CDR3 sequence is CASSLVGGGAADTQYF. The CDR3 DNA is TGCGCCAGCAGCTTGGTTGGCGGGGGGGCCGCAGATACGCAGTATTTT.

This chain uses TRBV28 with TRBJ2-2; 11 bases line up with TRBD1. V lost 8 bases to trimming and J lost 9 bases; unmatched junction nucleotides: 2. CDR3 length equals 12 residues. Germline loops: CDR1 MDHEN, CDR2 SYDVKM. CDR3 coding DNA: TGTGCCAGCGGGACAGGGGGTCGGGAGCTGTTTTTT. It yields the protein CASGTGGRELFF.

V gene TRBV6-5 combines with J gene TRBJ2-7; 7 nucleotides align to TRBD1. The V and J ends lost 5 bases and 4 bases, in that order; junction bases with no gene match: 5. This CDR3 spans 13 amino acids. From germline, CDR1 is MNHEY and CDR2 SVGAGI. The chain's CDR3 is CASSGTATYEQYF. The CDR3 bases are TGTGCCAGCAGTGGGACAGCTACTTACGAGCAGTACTTC.

The chain uses TRBV7-9 and TRBJ2-3; perhaps TRBD1 as D (6 bases). Germline-derived CDR1 and CDR2 are SEHNR and FQNEAQ (reference sequence). The CDR3 spans 14 residues. V shed 8 bases and J shed 0 bases, with 12 bases lying between them. CDR3 region: CASGQLISTDTQYF. CDR3 in DNA: TGTGCCAGCGGACAGTTAATTAGCACAGATACGCAGTATTTT.

This sequence joins TRBV2 and TRBJ1-3, with 8 nucleotides matching TRBD1. This CDR3 is 15 amino acids long. Germline-derived CDR1 and CDR2 are SNHLY and FYNNEI. J lost 4 bases, V lost 6 bases, and 8 bases had no gene match. This CDR3 reads CASRPWTGSGNTIYF. The CDR3, as DNA: TGTGCCAGCAGACCCTGGACAGGGTCGGGAAACACCATATATTTT. Based on the CDR3 plus reference TRBV2 and TRBJ1-3, the full variable domain is EPEVTQTPSHQVTQMGQEVILRCVPISNHLYFYWYRQILGQKVEFLVSFYNNEISEKSEIFDDQFSVERPDGSNFTLKIRSTKLEDSAMYFCASRPWTGSGNTIYFGEGSWLTVV.

The chain carries TRBV13 and TRBJ2-5; D is perhaps TRBD1 (5 bases). V lost 3 bases and J lost 5, with 22 bases in between. CDR1 is PRHDT and CDR2 is FYEKMQ in the germline V gene (reference sequence). The CDR3 spans 17 residues. The CDR3 DNA follows: TGTGCCAGCAGCTTTGCATGGGGCAGACATGAAGTGGAGACCCAGTACTTC. It encodes CASSFAWGRHEVETQYF.

V gene TRBV7-2 combines with J gene TRBJ2-7, with a weak D call TRBD2 (5 bases). The CDR3 is 13 amino acids. V lost 9 bases to trimming and J lost 4 bases, with 16 bases between them. Germline CDR1 reads SGHTA; CDR2 reads FQGNSA. CDR3 nucleotide sequence: TGTGCCAGTTCTCGAGGGATTAGTTACGAGCAGTACTTC. Amino acids: CASSRGISYEQYF.

The gene calls are TRBV18 and TRBJ2-7; TRBD2 agrees at 8 bases. The CDR3 consists of 14 residues. V shed 6 bases and J 4 bases; nucleotides not matched to a gene: 8. Looked up from germline, CDR1 is KGHSH and CDR2 is LQKENI. This chain's CDR3 is CASSVTSESYEQYF. The CDR3 DNA sequence: TGTGCCAGCTCGGTGACTAGCGAGAGTTACGAGCAGTACTTC.

The chain couples TRBV21-1 to TRBJ1-1. TRBV21-1 is classified as a pseudogene. This CDR3 region has 16 residues. The CDR3 DNA follows: TGTGCCAGCAGCAAAGCGCGCCTACCGCCCCCCACTGAAGCTTTCTTT. Translation gives CASSKARLPPPTEAFF.

The chain links TRBV28 to TRBJ1-1; the match to TRBD1 covers 9 bases. In germline, CDR1 is MDHEN, CDR2 SYDVKM. CDR3 length equals 17 residues. V lost 2 bases to trimming and J lost 1 base; unmatched junction nucleotides: 8. CDR3 protein: CASSLSPGTGSNTEAFF. CDR3 in DNA: TGTGCCAGCAGTTTAAGTCCCGGGACAGGGTCGAACACTGAAGCTTTCTTT.